This T cell receptor (beta chain) was profiled in a study of beta chain features in type 1 diabetes. Study information: Patients shared similar age, gender and cell yields with healthy donors. The study's findings and limits: TCRB CDR3s from Type 1 diabetes patients were moderately but significantly shorter in all four CD4+ subsets. Lower insertion and higher deletion counts appeared at VDJ junctions in type 1 diabetes patients.

The study reverse transcribed the entire isolated RNA, so it sequenced expressed TCRB transcripts. Data came from immunoSEQ multiplex PCR; TCRdb stores just in-frame clones and leaves some out. The sample has around 320,000 clones; around 15% are singletons. This CDR3 spans 14 amino acids. V lost 3 bases, J lost 4 bases, and 10 bases lay in between. Per the germline V gene, CDR1 is LNHDA and CDR2 is SQIVND (reference sequence). This clone has ten or more counts. Its matching antigen is unknown. Sequencing was done on a sample of central memory CD4+ T cells from blood. The TCR sequence derives from a man aged 30 to 45 in good health. V gene TRBV19 combines with J gene TRBJ1-5; D might be TRBD1 (6 bases). The DNA for the CDR3 is TGTGCCAGTAGTATTCTAACAGGGAATCAGCCCCAGCATTTT. It yields the protein CASSILTGNQPQHF.